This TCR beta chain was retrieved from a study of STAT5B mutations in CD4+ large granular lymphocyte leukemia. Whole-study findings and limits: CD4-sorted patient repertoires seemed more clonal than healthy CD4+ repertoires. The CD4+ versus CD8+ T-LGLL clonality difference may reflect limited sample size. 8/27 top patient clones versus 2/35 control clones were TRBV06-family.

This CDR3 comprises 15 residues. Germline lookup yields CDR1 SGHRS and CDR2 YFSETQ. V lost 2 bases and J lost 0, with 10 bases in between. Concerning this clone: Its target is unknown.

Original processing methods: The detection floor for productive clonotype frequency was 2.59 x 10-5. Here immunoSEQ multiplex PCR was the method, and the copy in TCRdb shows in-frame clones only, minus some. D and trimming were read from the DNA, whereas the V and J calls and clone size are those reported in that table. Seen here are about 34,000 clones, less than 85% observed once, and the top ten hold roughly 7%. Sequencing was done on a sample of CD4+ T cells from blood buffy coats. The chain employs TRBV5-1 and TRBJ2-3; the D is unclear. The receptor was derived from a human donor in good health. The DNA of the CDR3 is TGCGCCAGCAGCTTCCAAACCCCTAGCACAGATACGCAGTATTTT. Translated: CASSFQTPSTDTQYF.